This TCR beta chain was retrieved from a study of identical twins. The study's findings and limits: There was an excess of low generation probability in the out-of-frame alpha sequences that twins shared. Whereas memory repertoires showed no such difference, abundant cord blood beta clonotypes carried fewer insertions. It was cross-sectional statistical analysis, not following the same donors, that the conclusions relied on.

The length of the CDR3 is 14 residues. Deletions cut 3 bases from V and 11 bases from J, with 19 bases between. Germline CDR1 and CDR2: DFQATT and SNEGSKA (reference sequence). A universal primer site was added by template switching, and unique molecular identifiers were carried by the cDNA. TCRdb passed the 5' RACE reads through MiXCR, listing each CDR3 protein once. The top ten hold about 2.1% of the sample, which has fewer than 350,000 distinct CDR3 sequences, less than 9% seen once. For this clonotype: Its antigen is undetermined.

A further study also used this sample, focusing on yellow fever vaccine responses in identical twins.

The receptor comes from a woman under 30 in good health. Source material: memory (CD45RO+) T cells sorted from blood. The chain recombines TRBV20-1 with TRBJ2-2; tentative D call: TRBD1 (6 bases). DNA of the CDR3: TGCAGTGCTAGGGTGGACAGTCTTACCTCCGAGCTGTTTTTT. Protein product: CSARVDSLTSELFF.